One T cell receptor (beta chain) is described in this entry. One junction end disagrees with the germline gene, perhaps due to a read error. The entry originates in a study of OX40 agonist ivuxolimab in advanced cancers. The assay was immunoSEQ multiplex PCR, and TCRdb's table has in-frame clones only and misses some. The table lists about 48,000 clones, around nine tenths of them singletons. Germline loops: CDR1 ENHRY, CDR2 SYGVKD. This CDR3 region has 15 residues. The receptor's source is an adult with an advanced solid tumor such as melanoma, head and neck, liver or kidney cancer. This chain uses TRBV10-3 with TRBJ1-1, with 8 bases identical to TRBD1. The sequences come from CD4+ or CD8+ T cells sorted from blood, collected in a trial of the OX40 agonist ivuxolimab. CDR3: CAIREPGQENTEAFF. The CDR3 DNA is TGTGCCATCCGTGAACCGGGACAGGAGAACACTGAAGCTTTCTTT.